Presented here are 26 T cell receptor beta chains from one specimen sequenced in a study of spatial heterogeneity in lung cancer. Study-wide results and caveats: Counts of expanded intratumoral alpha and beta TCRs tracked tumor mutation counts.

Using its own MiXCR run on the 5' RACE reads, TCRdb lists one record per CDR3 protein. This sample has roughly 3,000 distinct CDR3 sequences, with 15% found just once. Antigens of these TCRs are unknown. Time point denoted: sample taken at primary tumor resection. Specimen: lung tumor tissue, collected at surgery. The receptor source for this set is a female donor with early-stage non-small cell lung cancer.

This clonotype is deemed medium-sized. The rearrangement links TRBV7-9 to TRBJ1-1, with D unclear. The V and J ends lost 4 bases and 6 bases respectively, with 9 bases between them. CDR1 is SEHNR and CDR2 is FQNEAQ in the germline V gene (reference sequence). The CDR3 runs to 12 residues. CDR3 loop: CASSSLGAEAFF. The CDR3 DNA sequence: TGTGCCAGCAGCTCCTTGGGTGCTGAAGCTTTCTTT.

The CDR3 DNA is TGTGCCAGCAGTTTAAAGGAGGGGATCTATGGCTACACCTTC. Encoded protein: CASSLKEGIYGYTF. J is TRBJ1-2 and V is TRBV28, with a weak D call TRBD1 (5 bases). Germline V lookup: CDR1 MDHEN, CDR2 SYDVKM. Trimming took off 2 bases at V and 4 bases at J, with 11 bases between the two ends. The CDR3 covers 14 residues.

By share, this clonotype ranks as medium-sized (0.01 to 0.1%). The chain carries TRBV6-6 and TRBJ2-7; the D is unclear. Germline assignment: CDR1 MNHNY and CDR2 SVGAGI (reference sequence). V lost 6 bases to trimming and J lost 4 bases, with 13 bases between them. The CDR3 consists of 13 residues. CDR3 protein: CASSHPPGYEQYF. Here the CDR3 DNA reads TGTGCCAGCAGCCACCCGCCCGGATACGAGCAGTACTTC.

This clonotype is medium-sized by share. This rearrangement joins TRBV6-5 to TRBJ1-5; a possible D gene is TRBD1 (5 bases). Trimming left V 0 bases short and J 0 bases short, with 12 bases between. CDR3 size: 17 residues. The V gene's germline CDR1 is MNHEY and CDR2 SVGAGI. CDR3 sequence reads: CASSYSGAGHSNQPQHF. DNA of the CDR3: TGTGCCAGCAGTTACTCAGGGGCGGGCCATAGCAATCAGCCCCAGCATTTT.

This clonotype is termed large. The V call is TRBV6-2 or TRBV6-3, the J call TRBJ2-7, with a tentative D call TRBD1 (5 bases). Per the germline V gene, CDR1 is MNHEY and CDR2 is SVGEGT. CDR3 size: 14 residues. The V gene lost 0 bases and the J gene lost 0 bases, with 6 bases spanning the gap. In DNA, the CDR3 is TGTGCCAGCAGTTACTCGGACAACTCCTACGAGCAGTACTTC. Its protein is CASSYSDNSYEQYF.

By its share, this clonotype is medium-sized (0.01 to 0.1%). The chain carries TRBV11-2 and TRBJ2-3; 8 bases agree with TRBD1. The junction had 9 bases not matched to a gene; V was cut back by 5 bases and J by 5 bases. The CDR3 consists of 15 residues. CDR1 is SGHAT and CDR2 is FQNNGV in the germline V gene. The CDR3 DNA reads TGTGCCAGCAGCCTATACAGGGGGTATGGAGATACGCAGTATTTT. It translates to CASSLYRGYGDTQYF.

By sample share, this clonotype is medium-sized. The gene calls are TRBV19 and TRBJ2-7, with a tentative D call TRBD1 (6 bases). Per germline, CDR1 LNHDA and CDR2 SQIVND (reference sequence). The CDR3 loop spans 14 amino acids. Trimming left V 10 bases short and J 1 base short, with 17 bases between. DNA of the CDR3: TGTGCCACCAGTCAGGGGCAGGTTTCCTACGAGCAGTACTTC. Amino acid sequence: CATSQGQVSYEQYF.

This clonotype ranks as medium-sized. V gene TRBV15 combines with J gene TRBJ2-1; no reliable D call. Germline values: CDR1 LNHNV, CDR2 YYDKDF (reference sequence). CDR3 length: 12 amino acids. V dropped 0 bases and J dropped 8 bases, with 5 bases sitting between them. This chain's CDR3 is CATSRDPYEQFF. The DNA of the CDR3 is TGTGCCACCAGCAGAGATCCCTATGAGCAGTTCTTC.

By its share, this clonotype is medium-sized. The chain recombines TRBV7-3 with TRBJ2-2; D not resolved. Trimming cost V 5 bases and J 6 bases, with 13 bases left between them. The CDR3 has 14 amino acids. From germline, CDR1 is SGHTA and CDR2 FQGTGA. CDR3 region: CASSPGFGSGELFF. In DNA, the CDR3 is TGTGCCAGCAGCCCTGGCTTCGGGTCCGGGGAGCTGTTTTTT.

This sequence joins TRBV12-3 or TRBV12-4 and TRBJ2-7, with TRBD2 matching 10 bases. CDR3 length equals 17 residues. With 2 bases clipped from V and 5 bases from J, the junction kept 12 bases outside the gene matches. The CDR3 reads CASSLLAGDNPTDEQYF. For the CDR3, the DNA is TGTGCCAGCAGTTTACTAGCGGGAGATAACCCGACGGACGAGCAGTACTTC.

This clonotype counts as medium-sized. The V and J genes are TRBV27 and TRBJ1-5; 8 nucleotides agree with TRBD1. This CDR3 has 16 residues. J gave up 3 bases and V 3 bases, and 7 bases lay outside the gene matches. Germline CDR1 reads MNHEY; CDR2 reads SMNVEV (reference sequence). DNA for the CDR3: TGTGCCAGCAGTTTCGCCGCGACAGGGGTCAATCAGCCCCAGCATTTT. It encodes CASSFAATGVNQPQHF.

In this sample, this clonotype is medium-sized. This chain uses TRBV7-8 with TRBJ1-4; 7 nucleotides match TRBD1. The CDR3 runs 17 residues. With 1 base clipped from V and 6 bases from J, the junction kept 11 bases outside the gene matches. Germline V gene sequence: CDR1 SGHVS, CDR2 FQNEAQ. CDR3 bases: TGTGCCAGCAGCTTAGGGACCCAGGGGGAGCTGTATGAAAAACTGTTTTTT. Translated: CASSLGTQGELYEKLFF.

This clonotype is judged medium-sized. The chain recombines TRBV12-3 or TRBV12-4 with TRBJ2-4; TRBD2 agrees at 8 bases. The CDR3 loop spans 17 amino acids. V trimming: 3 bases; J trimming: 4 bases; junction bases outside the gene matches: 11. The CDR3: CASSFGTSEERKNIQYF. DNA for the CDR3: TGTGCCAGCAGTTTCGGGACTAGTGAGGAAAGAAAAAACATTCAGTACTTC.

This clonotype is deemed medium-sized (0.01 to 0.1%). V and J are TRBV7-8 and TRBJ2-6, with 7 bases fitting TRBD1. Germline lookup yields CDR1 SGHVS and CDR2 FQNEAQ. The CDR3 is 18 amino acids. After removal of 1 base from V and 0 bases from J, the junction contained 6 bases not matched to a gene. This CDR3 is CASSLGWTGISGANVLTF. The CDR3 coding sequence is TGTGCCAGCAGCTTAGGGTGGACAGGTATCTCTGGGGCCAACGTCCTGACTTTC.

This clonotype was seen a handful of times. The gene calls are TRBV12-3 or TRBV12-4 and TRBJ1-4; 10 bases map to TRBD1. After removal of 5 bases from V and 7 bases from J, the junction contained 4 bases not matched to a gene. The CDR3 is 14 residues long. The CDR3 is CASSPGTGVEKLFF. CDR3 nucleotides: TGTGCCAGCAGTCCCGGGACAGGGGTTGAAAAACTGTTTTTT.

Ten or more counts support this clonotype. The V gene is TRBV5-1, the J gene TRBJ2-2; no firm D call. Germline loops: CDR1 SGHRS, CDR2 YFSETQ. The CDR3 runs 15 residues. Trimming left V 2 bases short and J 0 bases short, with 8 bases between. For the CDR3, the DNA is TGCGCCAGCAGCTTACTTACCCCGAACACCGGGGAGCTGTTTTTT. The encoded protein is CASSLLTPNTGELFF.

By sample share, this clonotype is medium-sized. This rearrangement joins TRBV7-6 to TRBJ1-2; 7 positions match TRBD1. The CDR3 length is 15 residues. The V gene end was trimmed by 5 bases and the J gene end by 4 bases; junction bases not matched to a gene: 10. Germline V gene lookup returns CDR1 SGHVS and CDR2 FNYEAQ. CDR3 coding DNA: TGTGCCAGCAGCCCTTGGACAGGAAGGGGCTATGGCTACACCTTC. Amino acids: CASSPWTGRGYGYTF.

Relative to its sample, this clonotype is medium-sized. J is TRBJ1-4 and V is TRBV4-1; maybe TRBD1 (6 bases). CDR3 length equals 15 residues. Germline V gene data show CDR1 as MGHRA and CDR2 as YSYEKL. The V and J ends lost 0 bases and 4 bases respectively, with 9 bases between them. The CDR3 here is CASSQDQGINEKLFF. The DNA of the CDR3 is TGCGCCAGCAGCCAAGATCAGGGGATTAATGAAAAACTGTTTTTT.

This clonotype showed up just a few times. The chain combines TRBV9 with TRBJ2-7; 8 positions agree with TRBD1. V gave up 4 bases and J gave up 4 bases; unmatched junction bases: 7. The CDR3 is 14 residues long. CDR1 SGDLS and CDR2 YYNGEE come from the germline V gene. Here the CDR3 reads CASSPGQGAYEQYF. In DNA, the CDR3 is TGTGCCAGCAGCCCGGGCCAGGGGGCGTACGAGCAGTACTTC.

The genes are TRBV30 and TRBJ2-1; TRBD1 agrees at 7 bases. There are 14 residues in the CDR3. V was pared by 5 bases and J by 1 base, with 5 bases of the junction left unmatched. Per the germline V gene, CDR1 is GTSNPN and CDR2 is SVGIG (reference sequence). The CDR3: CAWARDSSYNEQFF. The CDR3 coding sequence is TGTGCCTGGGCCCGGGACAGTTCCTACAATGAGCAGTTCTTC. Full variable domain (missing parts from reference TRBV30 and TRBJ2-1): SQTIHQWPATLVQPVGSPLSLECTVEGTSNPNLYWYRQAAGRGLQLLFYSVGIGQISSEVPQNLSASRPQDRQFILSSKKLLLSDSGFYLCAWARDSSYNEQFFGPGTRLTVL.

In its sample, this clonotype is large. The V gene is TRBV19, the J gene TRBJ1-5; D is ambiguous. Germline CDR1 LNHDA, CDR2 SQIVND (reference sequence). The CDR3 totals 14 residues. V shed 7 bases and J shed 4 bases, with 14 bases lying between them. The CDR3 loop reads CASTQGPWNQPQHF. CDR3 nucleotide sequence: TGTGCCAGTACCCAAGGACCCTGGAATCAGCCCCAGCATTTT.

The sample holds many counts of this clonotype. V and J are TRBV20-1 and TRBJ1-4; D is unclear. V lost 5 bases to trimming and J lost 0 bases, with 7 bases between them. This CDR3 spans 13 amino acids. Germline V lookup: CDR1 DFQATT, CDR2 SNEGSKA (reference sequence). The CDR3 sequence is CSARTATNEKLFF. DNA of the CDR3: TGCAGTGCTCGGACCGCAACTAATGAAAAACTGTTTTTT.

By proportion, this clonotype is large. The CDR3 sequence is CSAQKPGLYEQYF. CDR3 sequence (DNA): TGCAGTGCCCAAAAACCGGGCCTCTACGAGCAGTACTTC. This sequence joins TRBV20-1 and TRBJ2-7; D unclear. Trimming pared 6 bases from V and 3 bases from J, leaving 15 bases between. The germline V gene has CDR1 DFQATT and CDR2 SNEGSKA (reference sequence). CDR3 length equals 13 residues.

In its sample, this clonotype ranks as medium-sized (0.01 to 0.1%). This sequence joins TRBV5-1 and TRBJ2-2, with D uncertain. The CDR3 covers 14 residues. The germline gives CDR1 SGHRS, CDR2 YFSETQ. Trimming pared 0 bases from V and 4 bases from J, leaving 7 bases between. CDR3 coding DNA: TGCGCCAGCAGCTTGGAGGCCGGCACCGGGGAGCTGTTTTTT. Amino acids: CASSLEAGTGELFF.

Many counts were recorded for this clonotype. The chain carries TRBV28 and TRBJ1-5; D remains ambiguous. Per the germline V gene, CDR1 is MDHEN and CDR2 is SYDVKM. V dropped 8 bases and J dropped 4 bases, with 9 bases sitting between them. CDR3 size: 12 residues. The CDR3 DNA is TGTGCCAGCGGCGGGTTGAATCAGCCCCAGCATTTT. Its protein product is CASGGLNQPQHF.

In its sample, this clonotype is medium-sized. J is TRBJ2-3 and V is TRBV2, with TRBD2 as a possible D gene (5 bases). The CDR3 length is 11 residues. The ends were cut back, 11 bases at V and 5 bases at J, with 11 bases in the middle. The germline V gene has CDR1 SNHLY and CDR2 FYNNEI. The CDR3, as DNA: TGTGCCGGGAGAAGCCGAGATACGCAGTATTTT. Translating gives CAGRSRDTQYF.